The source of this TCR beta chain is a study of cytomegalovirus exposure and HLA in healthy donors. Per germline, CDR1 ENHRY and CDR2 SYGVKD. Deletions cut 3 bases from V and 4 bases from J, with 19 bases between. The CDR3 covers 17 residues. Both 60 Vbeta primers and 13 Jbeta primers went into the PCR. Only in-frame clones appear in the TCRdb table, and some are missing; sequencing was by immunoSEQ multiplex PCR. The data show 200,000 or so clones, with nearly 80% seen just once and 6% held by the top ten. This chain links TRBV10-3 with TRBJ1-5; no firm D call. This clonotype was obtained from a young woman in good health and CMV-seropositive. Sequencing was done on a sample of PBMCs. The CDR3 DNA is TGTGCCATCAGTGATCTACCGCTAACAGAAACTAATCAGCCCCAGCATTTT. As protein: CAISDLPLTETNQPQHF.